This T cell receptor beta chain came from a study of cytomegalovirus exposure and HLA in healthy donors. Turning to the study itself: Within the Caucasian-associated ancestry cluster were roughly 82% of the roughly 430 genotyped donors.

The PCR made use of 60 Vbeta and 13 Jbeta primers. Repertoires were generated with immunoSEQ multiplex PCR, while TCRdb's copy carries only in-frame clones and drops some. The data hold approximately 260,000 clones, with roughly 86% observed a single time. This clone has more than one count but fewer than ten. The V and J ends lost 1 base and 3 bases, in that order; junction bases with no gene match: 6. Germline V gene sequence: CDR1 SGHDN, CDR2 FVKESK. This CDR3 comprises 15 residues. The sample consisted of PBMCs. The chain is built from TRBV14 and TRBJ2-7, with 7 bases matching TRBD2. This TCR was sampled from a woman between 40 and 55 years old in good health and CMV-seropositive. In DNA, the CDR3 is TGTGCCAGCAGCCAAGGAAGCGGGGAAGTCTACGAGCAGTACTTC. Translated, it gives CASSQGSGEVYEQYF. The complete variable domain, with remaining parts taken from reference TRBV14 and TRBJ2-7, reads EAGVTQFPSHSVIEKGQTVTLRCDPISGHDNLYWYRRVMGKEIKFLLHFVKESKQDESGMPNNRFLAERTGGTYSTLKVQPAELEDSGVYFCASSQGSGEVYEQYFGPGTRLTVT.